The 7 T cell receptor beta chains given below trace back to one sample, sequenced in a study of blood T cell repertoires in COVID-19. TCRdb's copy holds only in-frame clones and misses some; the assay was immunoSEQ multiplex PCR. The sample gives approximately 200,000 clones, roughly 82% of which show up once; 12% is in the top ten. Sequenced input: PBMCs or T cells enriched from blood (not recorded which). These receptors were collected from a man between 35 and 55 years old who had recovered from COVID-19.

The gene calls are TRBV7-3 and TRBJ1-6; 7 bases are a match to TRBD1. CDR3 length: 15 amino acids. V lost 6 bases and J lost 8; bases outside the gene matches: 10. Germline CDR1 and CDR2: SGHTA and FQGTGA. The CDR3 DNA sequence: TGTGCCAGCAGGTTTCAGGGGGATCTGGATTCACCCCTCCACTTT. This sequence encodes CASRFQGDLDSPLHF.

J is TRBJ2-3 and V is TRBV14, with a weak D call TRBD2 (6 bases). The CDR3 consists of 21 residues. Germline V gene data show CDR1 as SGHDN and CDR2 as FVKESK. The ends were cut back, 0 bases at V and 0 bases at J, with 25 bases in the middle. The chain's CDR3 is CASSQEPIPVGGSTSTDTQYF. DNA of the CDR3: TGTGCCAGCAGCCAAGAACCAATTCCGGTGGGGGGATCGACTAGCACAGATACGCAGTATTTT.

The CDR3 spells CASRAREEMNEQFF. As DNA, the CDR3 is TGTGCCAGCAGGGCCCGGGAAGAGATGAATGAGCAGTTCTTC. The chain recombines TRBV6-5 with TRBJ2-1; TRBD2 might be the D (5 bases). In germline, CDR1 is MNHEY, CDR2 SVGAGI. The CDR3 runs to 14 residues. V lost 6 bases to trimming and J lost 7 bases, with 16 bases between them.

The chain uses TRBV7-3 and TRBJ2-1; D remains ambiguous. Germline CDR1 SGHTA, CDR2 FQGTGA. This CDR3 comprises 15 residues. Trimming removed 2 bases from V and 7 bases from J, with 15 bases in between. The CDR3 sequence is CASSLGPSLFNEQFF. CDR3 bases: TGTGCCAGCAGCTTAGGGCCTTCTCTTTTTAATGAGCAGTTCTTC.

The chain couples TRBV10-3 to TRBJ2-7; TRBD1 agrees at 7 bases. V trimming: 10 bases; J trimming: 1 base; junction bases outside the gene matches: 10. Germline V lookup: CDR1 ENHRY, CDR2 SYGVKD. CDR3 length equals 14 residues. The CDR3 coding sequence is TGTGCCACCGCAGGGCCAGGGGGTTCCTACGAGCAGTACGTC. Residues: CATAGPGGSYEQYV.

The chain employs TRBV7-2 and TRBJ2-4; D is perhaps TRBD1 (6 bases). This CDR3 is built from 16 residues. Trimming stripped 6 bases from V and 2 bases from J, with 17 bases between. In germline, CDR1 is SGHTA, CDR2 FQGNSA. The CDR3: CASSNAERGTKNIQYF. CDR3 DNA: TGTGCCAGCAGTAATGCGGAAAGGGGGACCAAAAACATTCAGTACTTC.

This chain uses TRBV5-5 with TRBJ2-1; 12 bases line up with TRBD1. The CDR3 length is 15 residues. Germline V CDR1 and CDR2: SGHKS, YYEKEE (reference sequence). V was pared by 4 bases and J by 8 bases, with 7 bases of the junction left unmatched. The CDR3, as DNA: TGTGCCAGCAGCGCCCGGGACAGGGGGCGCGATGAGCAGTTCTTC. This encodes CASSARDRGRDEQFF.